This T cell receptor beta chain was found in a study of cytomegalovirus exposure and HLA in healthy donors. Germline CDR1 reads SGDLS; CDR2 reads YYNGEE. The CDR3 loop spans 12 amino acids. V was pared by 3 bases and J by 11 bases, with 6 bases of the junction left unmatched. Both 60 Vbeta primers and 13 Jbeta primers went into the PCR. Sequencing used immunoSEQ multiplex PCR; TCRdb keeps in-frame clones, though not all of them. The data contain 130,000 or so clones, around 75% of them singletons. This clone appeared once. The clonotype originates from a woman in her forties or fifties in good health and CMV-seropositive. The V call is TRBV9, the J call TRBJ1-1; 8 nucleotides match TRBD1. Material for sequencing was PBMCs. In DNA, the CDR3 is TGTGCCAGCAGCGGGCAGGGGGCGCGGGCTTTCTTT. This sequence encodes CASSGQGARAFF.